Sequencing of this T cell receptor (beta chain) was carried out in a study of siplizumab effects on memory and regulatory T cells. The protocol was immunoSEQ multiplex PCR, while the TCRdb copy is restricted to in-frame clones and leaves out a portion. The table lists more than 60,000 clones, roughly 93% of them singletons. Study results and caveats: The Treg-derived share of mappable alloreactive CD4+ clones averaged about 69% with siplizumab and approximately 30% in controls. Suppressive activity of Tregs proliferating in siplizumab cultures remained unconfirmed.

A note on this clone: Its specificity is not known.

Germline V lookup: CDR1 SGDLS, CDR2 YYNGEE. CDR3 length equals 17 residues. The J segment lost 4 bases and the V segment lost 0 bases, leaving 10 bases of the junction unmatched. The specimen was CD8+ T cells sorted from blood. The chain recombines TRBV9 with TRBJ2-5; 9 bases map to TRBD2. This TCR derives from a human donor in good health. The CDR3 sequence is CASSVDPLAGATETQYF. In DNA, the CDR3 is TGTGCCAGCAGCGTAGATCCTTTAGCGGGGGCCACAGAGACCCAGTACTTC.